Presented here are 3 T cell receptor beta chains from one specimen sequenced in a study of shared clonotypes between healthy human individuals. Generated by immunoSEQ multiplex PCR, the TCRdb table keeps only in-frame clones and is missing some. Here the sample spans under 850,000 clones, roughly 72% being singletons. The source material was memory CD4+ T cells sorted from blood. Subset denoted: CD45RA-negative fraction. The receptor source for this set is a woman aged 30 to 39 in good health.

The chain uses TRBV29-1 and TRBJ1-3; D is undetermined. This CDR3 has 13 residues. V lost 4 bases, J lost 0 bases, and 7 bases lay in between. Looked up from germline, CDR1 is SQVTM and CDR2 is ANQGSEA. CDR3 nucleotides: TGCAGCGTTGTCAGAGGCTCTGGAAACACCATATATTTT. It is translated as CSVVRGSGNTIYF.

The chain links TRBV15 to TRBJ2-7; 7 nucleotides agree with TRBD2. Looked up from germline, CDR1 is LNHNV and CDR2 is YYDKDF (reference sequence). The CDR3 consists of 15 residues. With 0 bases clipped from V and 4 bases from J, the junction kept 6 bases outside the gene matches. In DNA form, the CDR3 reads TGTGCCACCAGCAGAGATTTATCAGCGGGGTACGAGCAGTACTTC. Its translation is CATSRDLSAGYEQYF.

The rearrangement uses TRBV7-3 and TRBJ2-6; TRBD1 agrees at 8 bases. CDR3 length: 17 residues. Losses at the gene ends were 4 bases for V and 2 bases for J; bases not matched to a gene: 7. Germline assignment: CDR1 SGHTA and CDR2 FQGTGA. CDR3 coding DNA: TGTGCCAGCAGCTCGACGGGACAGGCCCCTGGGGCCAACGTCCTGACTTTC. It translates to CASSSTGQAPGANVLTF.